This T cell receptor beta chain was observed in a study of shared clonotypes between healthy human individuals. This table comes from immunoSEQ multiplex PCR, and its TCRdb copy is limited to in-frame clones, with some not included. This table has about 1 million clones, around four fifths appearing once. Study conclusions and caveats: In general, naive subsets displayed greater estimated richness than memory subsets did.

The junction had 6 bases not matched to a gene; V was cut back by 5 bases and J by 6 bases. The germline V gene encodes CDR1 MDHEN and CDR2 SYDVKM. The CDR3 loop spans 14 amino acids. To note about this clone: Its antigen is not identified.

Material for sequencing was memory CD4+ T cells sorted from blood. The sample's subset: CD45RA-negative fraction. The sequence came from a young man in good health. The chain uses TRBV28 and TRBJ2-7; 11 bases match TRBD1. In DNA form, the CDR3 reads TGTGCCAGCAGTACGGGACAGGGGGTTATCGAGCAGTACTTC. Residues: CASSTGQGVIEQYF.